This TCR beta chain is drawn from a study of blood T cells in healthy people across ages. This CDR3 comprises 12 residues. The V end lost 0 bases, the J end lost 11 bases, and 11 bases lay between the germline ends. The germline V gene has CDR1 SGHRS and CDR2 YFSETQ. This clonotype was observed many times. Through a sample-barcoded 5' primer and a J-beta primer mix, a second PCR was run for 7 to 11 cycles. TCRdb reprocessed the 5' RACE reads with MiXCR, giving one entry per CDR3 protein. The table shows around 1,500,000 distinct CDR3 sequences, with over 25% occurring only once. This TCR was recovered from a woman aged 30 to 39 in good health. The specimen was blood. The genes are TRBV5-1 and TRBJ2-5; D gene ambiguous. The CDR3 DNA reads TGCGCCAGCAGCTTGGAACCTCCTGAGCAGTACTTC. Translated: CASSLEPPEQYF.